The clone carrying this T cell receptor beta chain has just one count. Antigen: not known. TCRdb's table, derived via immunoSEQ multiplex PCR, lists solely in-frame clones and lacks some. The sample lists about 33,000 clones; under 90% were seen once. Blood donors, with a median age of about 56 years (range 21-70) and less than 60% female, made up the healthy control group. The CDR3 consists of 17 residues. Germline loops: CDR1 MNHNS, CDR2 SASEGT. V lost 1 base and J lost 0, with 14 bases in between. These data are taken from a study of somatic mutations in cytotoxic T cells in rheumatoid arthritis. Study-level points and caveats: Rising age went with increasing CD8+ clonality in rheumatoid arthritis patients; healthy controls showed no such increase. Age-matched healthy controls and rheumatoid arthritis patients had CD8+ T-cell clonality that did not differ significantly. There were about an eighth of the roughly 65 patients in whom the largest CD8+ clone exceeded 20% of CD8+ cells.

The clonotype originates from a man between 40 and 49 years old in good health. The chain employs TRBV6-1 and TRBJ2-3; a weak D match, TRBD1 (6 bases). Sequenced material: CD8+ T cells sorted from blood. CDR3 region: CASSEVAGATSTDTQYF. CDR3 coding DNA: TGTGCCAGCAGTGAAGTGGCAGGGGCTACGAGCACAGATACGCAGTATTTT.